Listed below are T cell receptor beta chains from one sample, sequenced in a study of T-cell reconstitution after alpha-beta-depleted transplantation in children. Via MiXCR, TCRdb re-called the PCR reads, giving one row per CDR3 protein. The sample has 250,000 to 400,000 distinct CDR3 sequences, 23% seen once. This sample comprised PBMCs, mostly from graft donor cells, obtained 180 days after TCRalphabeta/CD19-depleted stem cell transplant. The source is a male patient between 10 and 17 years old who had a stem cell transplant for acute lymphoblastic leukemia, so the T cells may come from the graft donor. Each CDR3 is given with its conserved first and last residue.

v_gene	j_gene	CDR3aa
TRBV28	TRBJ1-2	CASSSYRGGRSGYTF
TRBV5-1	TRBJ2-3	CASSLDRADFGDTQYF
TRBV5-1	TRBJ2-5	CASSWSETQYF
TRBV6-5	TRBJ1-2	CASSYSNRGMVGYTF
TRBV5-1	TRBJ2-3	CASRIPGLANTDTQYF
TRBV29-1	TRBJ2-3	CSVVKQGAADTQYF
TRBV20-1	TRBJ1-2	CSARDRGRGIYGYTF
TRBV2	TRBJ2-5	CAVTGGALETQYF
TRBV5-1	TRBJ1-1	CASSFLVGGTEAFF
TRBV14	TRBJ2-1	CASSPAWWSRSSYNEQFF
TRBV12-3/TRBV12-4	TRBJ1-5	CASSFRQGTNQPQHF
TRBV5-4	TRBJ2-1	CASSLNVDSYNEQFF
TRBV7-2	TRBJ2-1	CASSLVAGTYNEQFF
TRBV11-2	TRBJ2-5	CASSLGLAPLPETQYF
TRBV6-5	TRBJ1-1	CASSYSNRMNTEAFF
TRBV7-9	TRBJ2-1	CASSSSGTIPNEQFF
TRBV20-1	TRBJ1-1	CSAKAGNTEAFF
TRBV5-1	TRBJ2-7	CASSLRLGYSYEQYF
TRBV5-1	TRBJ1-2	CASSFADPYGYTF
TRBV7-8	TRBJ2-3	CASSLVAPSTDTQYF
TRBV12-3/TRBV12-4	TRBJ2-5	CASSGGTGETQYF
TRBV7-9	TRBJ2-1	CASSFNELQYNEQFF
TRBV27	TRBJ1-1	CASSDAFQTYTRAFF
TRBV5-1	TRBJ2-2	CASSRQANTGELFF
TRBV12-3/TRBV12-4	TRBJ2-3	CASSLVGRSSTDTQYF
TRBV12-3/TRBV12-4	TRBJ2-6	CASIFQGSGANVLTF
TRBV20-1	TRBJ2-2	CSAEAGVNGYTNTGELFF
TRBV5-1	TRBJ2-4	CASSPLGQRLGKNIQYF